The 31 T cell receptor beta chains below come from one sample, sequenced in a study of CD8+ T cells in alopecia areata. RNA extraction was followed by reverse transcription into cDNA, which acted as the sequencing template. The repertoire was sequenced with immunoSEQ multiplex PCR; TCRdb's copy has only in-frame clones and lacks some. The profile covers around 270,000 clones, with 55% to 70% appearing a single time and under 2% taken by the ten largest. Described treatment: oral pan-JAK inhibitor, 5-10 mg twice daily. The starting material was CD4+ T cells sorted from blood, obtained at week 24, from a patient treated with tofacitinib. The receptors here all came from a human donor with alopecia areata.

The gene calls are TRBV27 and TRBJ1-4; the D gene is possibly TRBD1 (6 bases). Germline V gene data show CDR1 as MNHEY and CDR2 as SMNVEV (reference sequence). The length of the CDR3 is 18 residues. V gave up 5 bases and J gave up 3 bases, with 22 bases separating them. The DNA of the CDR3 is TGTGCCAGCAGTGTAGCCCGGGGGCCGACTGGGGCTAATGAAAAACTGTTTTTT. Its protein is CASSVARGPTGANEKLFF. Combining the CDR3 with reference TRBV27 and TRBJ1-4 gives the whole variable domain EAQVTQNPRYLITVTGKKLTVTCSQNMNHEYMSWYRQDPGLGLRQIYYSMNVEVTDKGDVPEGYKVSRKEKRNFPLILESPSPNQTSLYFCASSVARGPTGANEKLFFGSGTQLSVL.

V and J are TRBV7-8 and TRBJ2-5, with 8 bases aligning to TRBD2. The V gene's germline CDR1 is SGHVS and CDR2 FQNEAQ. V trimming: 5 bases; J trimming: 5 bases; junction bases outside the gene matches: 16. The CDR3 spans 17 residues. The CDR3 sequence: CASSPNAPAGVKETQYF. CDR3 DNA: TGTGCCAGCAGCCCCAATGCGCCAGCGGGGGTCAAGGAGACCCAGTACTTC. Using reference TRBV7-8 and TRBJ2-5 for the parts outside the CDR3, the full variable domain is GAGVSQSPRYKVAKRGQDVALRCDPISGHVSLFWYQQALGQGPEFLTYFQNEAQLDKSGLPSDRFFAERPEGSVSTLKIQRTQQEDSAVYLCASSPNAPAGVKETQYFGPGTRLLVL.

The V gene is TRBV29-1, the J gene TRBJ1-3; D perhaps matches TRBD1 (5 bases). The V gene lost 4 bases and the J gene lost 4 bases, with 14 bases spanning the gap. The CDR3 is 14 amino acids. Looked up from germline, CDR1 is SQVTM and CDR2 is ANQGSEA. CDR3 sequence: CSVAGEGSGNTIYF. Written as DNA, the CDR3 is TGCAGCGTTGCCGGGGAGGGGTCCGGAAACACCATATATTTT.

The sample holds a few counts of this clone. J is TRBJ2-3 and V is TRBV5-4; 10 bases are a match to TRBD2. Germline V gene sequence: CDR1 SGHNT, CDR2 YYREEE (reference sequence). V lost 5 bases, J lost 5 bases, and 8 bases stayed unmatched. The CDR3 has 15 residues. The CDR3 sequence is CASSQGTSEIDTQYF. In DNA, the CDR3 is TGTGCCAGCAGTCAAGGGACTAGCGAAATAGATACGCAGTATTTT.

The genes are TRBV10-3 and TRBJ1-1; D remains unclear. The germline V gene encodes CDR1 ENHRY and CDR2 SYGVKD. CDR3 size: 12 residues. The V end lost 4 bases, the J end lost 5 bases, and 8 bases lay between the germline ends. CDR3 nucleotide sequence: TGTGCCATCAGTGTAAGCAGTACTGAAGCTTTCTTT. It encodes CAISVSSTEAFF.

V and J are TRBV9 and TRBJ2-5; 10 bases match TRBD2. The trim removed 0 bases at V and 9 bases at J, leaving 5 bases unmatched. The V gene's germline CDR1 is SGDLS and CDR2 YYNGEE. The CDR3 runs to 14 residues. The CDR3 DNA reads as TGTGCCAGCAGCGTAGGCCTAGCGGGGGAGGCCCAGTACTTC. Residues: CASSVGLAGEAQYF. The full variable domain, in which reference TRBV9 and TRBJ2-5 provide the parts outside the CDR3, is DSGVTQTPKHLITATGQRVTLRCSPRSGDLSVYWYQQSLDQGLQFLIQYYNGEERAKGNILERFSAQQFPDLHSELNLSSLELGDSALYFCASSVGLAGEAQYFGPGTRLLVL.

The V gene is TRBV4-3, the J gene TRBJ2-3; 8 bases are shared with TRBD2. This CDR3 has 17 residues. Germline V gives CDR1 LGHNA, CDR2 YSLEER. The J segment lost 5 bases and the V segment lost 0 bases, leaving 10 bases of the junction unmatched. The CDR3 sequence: CASSQDRGSGAKDTQYF. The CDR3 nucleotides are TGCGCCAGCAGCCAAGATCGGGGTAGCGGGGCTAAAGATACGCAGTATTTT.

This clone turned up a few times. The CDR3 here is CASSPLDLRETQYF. The CDR3 nucleotides are TGCGCCAGCAGCCCCCTGGACCTTCGAGAGACCCAGTACTTC. This sequence joins TRBV5-1 and TRBJ2-5; D uncertain. CDR1 is SGHRS, CDR2 YFSETQ, per germline. The V and J ends lost 4 bases and 4 bases respectively, with 14 bases between them. The length of the CDR3 is 14 residues. Filled out from reference TRBV5-1 and TRBJ2-5, the complete variable domain reads KAGVTQTPRYLIKTRGQQVTLSCSPISGHRSVSWYQQTPGQGLQFLFEYFSETQRNKGNFPGRFSGRQFSNSRSEMNVSTLELGDSALYLCASSPLDLRETQYFGPGTRLLVL.

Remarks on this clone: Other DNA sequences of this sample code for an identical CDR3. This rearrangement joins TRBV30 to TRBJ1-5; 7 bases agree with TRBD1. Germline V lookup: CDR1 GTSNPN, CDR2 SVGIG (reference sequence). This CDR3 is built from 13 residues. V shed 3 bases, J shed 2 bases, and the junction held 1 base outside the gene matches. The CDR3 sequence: CAWSDRGNQPQHF. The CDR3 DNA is TGTGCCTGGAGCGACAGGGGCAATCAGCCCCAGCATTTT.

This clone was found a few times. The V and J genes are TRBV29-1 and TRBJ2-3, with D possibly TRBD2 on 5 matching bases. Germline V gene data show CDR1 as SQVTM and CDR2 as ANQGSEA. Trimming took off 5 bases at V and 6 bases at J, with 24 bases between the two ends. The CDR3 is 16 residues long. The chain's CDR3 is CSVFVSRTALGDTQYF. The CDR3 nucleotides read TGCAGCGTTTTTGTGAGTCGGACTGCTCTCGGGGATACGCAGTATTTT.

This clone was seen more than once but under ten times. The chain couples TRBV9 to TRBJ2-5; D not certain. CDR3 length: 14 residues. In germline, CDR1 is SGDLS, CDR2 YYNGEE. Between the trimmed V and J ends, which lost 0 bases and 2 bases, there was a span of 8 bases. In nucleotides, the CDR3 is TGTGCCAGCAGCGTAGCAGCGACTCAAGAGACCCAGTACTTC. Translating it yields CASSVAATQETQYF. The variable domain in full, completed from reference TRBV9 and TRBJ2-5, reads DSGVTQTPKHLITATGQRVTLRCSPRSGDLSVYWYQQSLDQGLQFLIQYYNGEERAKGNILERFSAQQFPDLHSELNLSSLELGDSALYFCASSVAATQETQYFGPGTRLLVL.

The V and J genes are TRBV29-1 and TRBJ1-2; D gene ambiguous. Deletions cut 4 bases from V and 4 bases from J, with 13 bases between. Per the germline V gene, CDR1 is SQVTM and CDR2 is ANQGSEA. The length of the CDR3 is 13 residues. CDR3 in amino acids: CSVVLGSFYGYTF. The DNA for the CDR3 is TGCAGCGTTGTTTTAGGGAGCTTCTATGGCTACACCTTC.

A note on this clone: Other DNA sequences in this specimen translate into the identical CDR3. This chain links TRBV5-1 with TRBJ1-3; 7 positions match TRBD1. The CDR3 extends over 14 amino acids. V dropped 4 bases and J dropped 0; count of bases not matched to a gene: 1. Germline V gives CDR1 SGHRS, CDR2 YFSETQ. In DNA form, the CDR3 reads TGCGCCAGCAGCCGGGACAGCTCTGGAAACACCATATATTTT. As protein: CASSRDSSGNTIYF.

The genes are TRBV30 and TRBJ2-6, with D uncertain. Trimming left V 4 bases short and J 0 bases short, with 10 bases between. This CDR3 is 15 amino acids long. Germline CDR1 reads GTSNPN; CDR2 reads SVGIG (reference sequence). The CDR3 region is CAWTASLSGANVLTF. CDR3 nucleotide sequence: TGTGCCTGGACAGCTTCGCTCTCTGGGGCCAACGTCCTGACTTTC.

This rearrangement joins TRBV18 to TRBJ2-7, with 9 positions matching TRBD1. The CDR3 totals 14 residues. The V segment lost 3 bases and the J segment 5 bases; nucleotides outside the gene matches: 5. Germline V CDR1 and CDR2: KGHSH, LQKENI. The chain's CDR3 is CASSPRQGVNEQYF. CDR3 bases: TGTGCCAGCTCACCTCGACAGGGGGTCAACGAGCAGTACTTC.

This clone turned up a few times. The CDR3 loop is CASSPLLGLVSGELFF. The CDR3 DNA reads TGTGCCAGCAGCCCCCTCCTCGGACTAGTTTCCGGGGAGCTGTTTTTT. The chain combines TRBV7-2 with TRBJ2-2, with 7 bases identical to TRBD2. Looked up from germline, CDR1 is SGHTA and CDR2 is FQGNSA. The CDR3 has 16 amino acids. The junction had 12 bases not matched to a gene; V was cut back by 5 bases and J by 6 bases.

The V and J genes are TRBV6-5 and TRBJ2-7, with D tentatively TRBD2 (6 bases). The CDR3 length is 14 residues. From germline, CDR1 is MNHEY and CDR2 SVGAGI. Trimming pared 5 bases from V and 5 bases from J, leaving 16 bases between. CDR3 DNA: TGTGCCAGCAGTAGGTCCGGAGGGGAGGACGAGCAGTACTTC. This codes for CASSRSGGEDEQYF.

The CDR3 DNA follows: TGTGCCTGGCAGAAACCTACTAGCGGGGGAGCGAACACCGGGGAGCTGTTTTTT. This gives the protein CAWQKPTSGGANTGELFF. The V call is TRBV30, the J call TRBJ2-2, with 11 bases matching TRBD2. With 5 bases clipped from V and 0 bases from J, the junction kept 11 bases outside the gene matches. Germline V gene data show CDR1 as GTSNPN and CDR2 as SVGIG (reference sequence). This CDR3 comprises 18 residues.

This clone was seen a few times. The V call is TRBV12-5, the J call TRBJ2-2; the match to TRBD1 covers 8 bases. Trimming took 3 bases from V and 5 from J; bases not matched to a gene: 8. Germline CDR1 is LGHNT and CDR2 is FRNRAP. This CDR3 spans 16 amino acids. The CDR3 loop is CASGFSGQDITGELFF. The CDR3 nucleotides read TGTGCTAGTGGTTTCTCGGGACAGGACATAACCGGGGAGCTGTTTTTT.

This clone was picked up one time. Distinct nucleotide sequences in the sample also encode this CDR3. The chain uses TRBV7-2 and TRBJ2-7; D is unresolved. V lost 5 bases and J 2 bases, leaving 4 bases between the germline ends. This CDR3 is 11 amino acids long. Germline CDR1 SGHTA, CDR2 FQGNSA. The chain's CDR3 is CASSAAYEQYF. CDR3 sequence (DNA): TGTGCCAGCAGCGCCGCCTACGAGCAGTACTTC.

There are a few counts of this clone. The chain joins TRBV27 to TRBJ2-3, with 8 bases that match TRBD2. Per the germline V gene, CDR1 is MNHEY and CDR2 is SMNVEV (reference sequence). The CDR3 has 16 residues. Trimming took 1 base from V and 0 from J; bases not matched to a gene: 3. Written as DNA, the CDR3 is TGTGCCAGCAGTTTATACGGCGGGGGGAGCACAGATACGCAGTATTTT. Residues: CASSLYGGGSTDTQYF.

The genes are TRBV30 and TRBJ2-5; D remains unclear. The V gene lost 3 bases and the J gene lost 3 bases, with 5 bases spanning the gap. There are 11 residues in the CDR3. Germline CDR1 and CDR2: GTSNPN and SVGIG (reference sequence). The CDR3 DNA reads TGTGCCTGGAGGCAGAAAGAGACCCAGTACTTC. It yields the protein CAWRQKETQYF.

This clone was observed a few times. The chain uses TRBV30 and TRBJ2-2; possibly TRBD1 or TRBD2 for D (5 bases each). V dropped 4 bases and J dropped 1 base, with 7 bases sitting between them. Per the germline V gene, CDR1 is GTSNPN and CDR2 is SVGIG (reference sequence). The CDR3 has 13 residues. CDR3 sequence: CAWKRGNTGELFF. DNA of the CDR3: TGTGCCTGGAAGAGGGGGAACACCGGGGAGCTGTTTTTT. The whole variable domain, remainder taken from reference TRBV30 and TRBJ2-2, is SQTIHQWPATLVQPVGSPLSLECTVEGTSNPNLYWYRQAAGRGLQLLFYSVGIGQISSEVPQNLSASRPQDRQFILSSKKLLLSDSGFYLCAWKRGNTGELFFGEGSRLTVL.

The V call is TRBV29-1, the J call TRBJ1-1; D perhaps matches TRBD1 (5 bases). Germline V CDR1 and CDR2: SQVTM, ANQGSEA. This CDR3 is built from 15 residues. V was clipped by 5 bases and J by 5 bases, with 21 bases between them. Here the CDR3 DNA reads TGCAGCGTTCTAAGGGACCCACGGGAGAGGACTGAAGCTTTCTTT. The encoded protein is CSVLRDPRERTEAFF.

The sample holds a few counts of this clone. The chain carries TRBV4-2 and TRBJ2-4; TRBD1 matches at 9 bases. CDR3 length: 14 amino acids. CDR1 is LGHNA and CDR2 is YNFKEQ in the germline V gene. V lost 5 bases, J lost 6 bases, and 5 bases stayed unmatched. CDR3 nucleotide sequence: TGTGCCAGCAGCAACCGGGACAGGGTAAACATTCAGTACTTC. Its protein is CASSNRDRVNIQYF.

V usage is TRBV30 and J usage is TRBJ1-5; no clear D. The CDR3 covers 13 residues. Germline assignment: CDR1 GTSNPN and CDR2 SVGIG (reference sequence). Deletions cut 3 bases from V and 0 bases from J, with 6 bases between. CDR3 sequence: CAWSDTSNQPQHF. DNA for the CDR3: TGTGCCTGGAGCGATACTAGCAATCAGCCCCAGCATTTT.

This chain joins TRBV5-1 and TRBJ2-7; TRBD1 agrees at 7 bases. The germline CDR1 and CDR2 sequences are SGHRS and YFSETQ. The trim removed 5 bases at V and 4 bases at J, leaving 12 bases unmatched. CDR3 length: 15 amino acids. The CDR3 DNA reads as TGCGCCAGCAGAGGGTACAGGGGTCCTACATACGAGCAGTACTTC. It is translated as CASRGYRGPTYEQYF.

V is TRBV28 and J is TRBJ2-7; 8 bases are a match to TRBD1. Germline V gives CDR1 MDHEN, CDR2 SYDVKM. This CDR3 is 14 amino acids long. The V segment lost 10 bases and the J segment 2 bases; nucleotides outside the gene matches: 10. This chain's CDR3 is CATRPGQETYEQYF. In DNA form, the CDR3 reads TGTGCCACTAGACCGGGACAGGAGACCTACGAGCAGTACTTC.

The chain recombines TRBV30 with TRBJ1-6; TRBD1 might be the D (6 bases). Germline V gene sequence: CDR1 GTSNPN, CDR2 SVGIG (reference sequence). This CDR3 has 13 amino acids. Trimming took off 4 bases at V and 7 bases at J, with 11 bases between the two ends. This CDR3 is CAWNLRGNSPLHF. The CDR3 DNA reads TGTGCCTGGAATTTGAGGGGGAATTCACCCCTCCACTTT. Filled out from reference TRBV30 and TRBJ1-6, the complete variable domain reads SQTIHQWPATLVQPVGSPLSLECTVEGTSNPNLYWYRQAAGRGLQLLFYSVGIGQISSEVPQNLSASRPQDRQFILSSKKLLLSDSGFYLCAWNLRGNSPLHFGNGTRLTVT.

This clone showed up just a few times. The CDR3 sequence: CASSPQTGVETQYF. CDR3 bases: TGTGCCAGCAGTCCCCAGACAGGCGTAGAGACCCAGTACTTC. The rearrangement uses TRBV6-1 and TRBJ2-5; a possible D gene is TRBD1 (6 bases). Germline V gives CDR1 MNHNS, CDR2 SASEGT. V lost 5 bases and J lost 4, with 14 bases in between. The CDR3 spans 14 residues.

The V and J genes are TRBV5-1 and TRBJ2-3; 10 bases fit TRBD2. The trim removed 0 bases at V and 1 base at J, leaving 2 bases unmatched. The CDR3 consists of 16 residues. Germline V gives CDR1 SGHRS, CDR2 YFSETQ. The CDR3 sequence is CASSLVLAGGTDTQYF. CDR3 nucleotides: TGCGCCAGCAGCTTGGTTCTAGCGGGGGGCACAGATACGCAGTATTTT.